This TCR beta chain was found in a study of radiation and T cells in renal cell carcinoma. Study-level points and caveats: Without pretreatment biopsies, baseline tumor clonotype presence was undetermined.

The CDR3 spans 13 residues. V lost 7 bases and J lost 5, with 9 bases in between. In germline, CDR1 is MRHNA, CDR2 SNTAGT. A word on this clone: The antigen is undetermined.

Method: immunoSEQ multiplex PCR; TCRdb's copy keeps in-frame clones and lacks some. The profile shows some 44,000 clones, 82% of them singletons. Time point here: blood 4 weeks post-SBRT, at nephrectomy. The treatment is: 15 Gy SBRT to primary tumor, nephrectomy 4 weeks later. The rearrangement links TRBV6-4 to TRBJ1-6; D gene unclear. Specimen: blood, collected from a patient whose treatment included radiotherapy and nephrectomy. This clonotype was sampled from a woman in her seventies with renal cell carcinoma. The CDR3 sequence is CASIGGHNSPLHF. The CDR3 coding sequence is TGTGCCAGCATTGGAGGTCATAATTCACCCCTCCACTTT.